This T cell receptor beta chain was sequenced for a study of shared clonotypes between healthy human individuals. Across the study: CD4 naive and CD4 memory each took three plates per donor, while CD8 naive took two and CD8 memory one. Findings and caveats of the study: Estimated richness was generally greater in naive than memory subsets.

Germline V gene data show CDR1 as WNHNN and CDR2 as SYGVQD (reference sequence). The length of the CDR3 is 16 residues. V dropped 4 bases and J dropped 3; count of bases not matched to a gene: 10. Data came from immunoSEQ multiplex PCR; TCRdb stores just in-frame clones and leaves some out. The table shows roughly 1.4 million clones, with about 98.5% occurring only once. Of note for this clone: Its antigen is unknown.

The chain employs TRBV10-1 and TRBJ1-1; TRBD1 agrees at 8 bases. The sequencing input was naive CD4+ T cells sorted from blood. Indicated subset: CD45RA+ positively selected. The clonotype originates from a man aged 25-45 years in good health. CDR3 loop: CASSGPNRGSHTEAFF. The DNA for the CDR3 is TGCGCCAGCAGTGGGCCTAACAGGGGGTCCCACACTGAAGCTTTCTTT.